These 26 T cell receptor beta chains share one sample of origin, sequenced in a study of cytomegalovirus exposure and HLA in healthy donors. This PCR relied on a set of 60 Vbeta primers and 13 Jbeta primers. Profiling relied on immunoSEQ multiplex PCR, and the TCRdb table lists in-frame clones only, not all of them. Among around 230,000 clones listed, approximately 81% were seen once. Specimen: PBMCs. Receptors originate from a girl aged 2 to 9 in good health and CMV-seronegative.

The rearrangement uses TRBV30 and TRBJ2-3; 10 positions agree with TRBD2. The V gene's germline CDR1 is GTSNPN and CDR2 SVGIG (reference sequence). V gave up 5 bases and J gave up 1 base; unmatched junction bases: 3. This CDR3 comprises 14 residues. The CDR3 sequence: CAWRLAGGTDTQYF. The CDR3 DNA follows: TGTGCCTGGCGTCTAGCGGGGGGCACAGATACGCAGTATTTT. The full variable domain, in which reference TRBV30 and TRBJ2-3 provide the parts outside the CDR3, is SQTIHQWPATLVQPVGSPLSLECTVEGTSNPNLYWYRQAAGRGLQLLFYSVGIGQISSEVPQNLSASRPQDRQFILSSKKLLLSDSGFYLCAWRLAGGTDTQYFGPGTRLTVL.

V gene TRBV5-1 combines with J gene TRBJ1-1; D unresolved. Germline CDR1 reads SGHRS; CDR2 reads YFSETQ. The CDR3 extends over 12 amino acids. With 5 bases removed from V and 1 base from J, the gap between germline ends came to 6 bases. The CDR3 reads CASRAENTEAFF. The CDR3 region has the DNA TGCGCCAGCAGGGCCGAGAACACTGAAGCTTTCTTT.

The J gene is TRBJ2-7, the V gene TRBV30; D is unresolved. The length of the CDR3 is 13 residues. V shed 5 bases and J shed 0 bases, with 11 bases lying between them. Germline CDR1 is GTSNPN and CDR2 is SVGIG (reference sequence). This chain's CDR3 is CAWDLGFSYEQYF. In DNA form, the CDR3 reads TGTGCCTGGGATCTCGGGTTCTCCTACGAGCAGTACTTC.

The chain recombines TRBV6-6 with TRBJ2-7; D gene uncertain. The CDR3 runs to 13 residues. CDR1 and CDR2 from the germline V gene are MNHNY and SVGAGI (reference sequence). V lost 1 base and J 4 bases, leaving 8 bases between the germline ends. The CDR3 sequence: CASSYLSTYEQYF. In DNA form, the CDR3 reads TGTGCCAGCAGTTACTTATCAACTTACGAGCAGTACTTC.

The chain uses TRBV7-6 and TRBJ2-3; the D is unclear. V was cut by 3 bases and J by 1 base, with 11 bases left in between. Germline CDR1 reads SGHVS; CDR2 reads FNYEAQ. The CDR3 has 15 residues. In DNA, the CDR3 is TGTGCCAGCAGCTTTGGCAGGAAAGGCACAGATACGCAGTATTTT. It specifies CASSFGRKGTDTQYF.

This clone was detected a few times. The CDR3 DNA sequence: TGTGCCAGCAGCTCTGGACTAGCGGGCCAACGGGAGACCCAGTACTTC. Its translation is CASSSGLAGQRETQYF. The chain is built from TRBV9 and TRBJ2-5; 11 nucleotides align to TRBD2. The junction had 10 bases not matched to a gene; V was cut back by 4 bases and J by 5 bases. The germline CDR1 and CDR2 sequences are SGDLS and YYNGEE. The CDR3 length is 16 residues.

The chain recombines TRBV4-1 with TRBJ2-5; D is ambiguous. Trimming shortened V by 0 bases and J by 5 bases, and 16 bases separated the two germline ends. This CDR3 region has 16 residues. The germline V gene has CDR1 MGHRA and CDR2 YSYEKL. The CDR3 DNA sequence: TGCGCCAGCAGCCAAGAATCTGGAGTCGGTTGGGAGACCCAGTACTTC. Its protein is CASSQESGVGWETQYF.

In nucleotides, the CDR3 is TGTGCCAGTAGTATACGACAGGGCCACGAGCAGTACTTC. As protein: CASSIRQGHEQYF. V is TRBV19 and J is TRBJ2-7; TRBD1 matches 7 bases. The germline V gene has CDR1 LNHDA and CDR2 SQIVND (reference sequence). V lost 2 bases, J lost 5 bases, and 3 bases stayed unmatched. The CDR3 consists of 13 residues. The variable domain in full, with the rest retrieved from reference TRBV19 and TRBJ2-7, is DGGITQSPKYLFRKEGQNVTLSCEQNLNHDAMYWYRQDPGQGLRLIYYSQIVNDFQKGDIAEGYSVSREKKESFPLTVTSAQKNPTAFYLCASSIRQGHEQYFGPGTRLTVT.

For the CDR3, the DNA is TGTGCCAGCTATCAGGGTATGAACACTGAAGCTTTCTTT. Its protein is CASYQGMNTEAFF. The chain uses TRBV5-4 and TRBJ1-1; maybe TRBD1 (5 bases). Germline CDR1 and CDR2: SGHNT and YYREEE (reference sequence). This CDR3 is 13 amino acids long. V was cut by 7 bases and J by 0 bases, with 10 bases left in between.

This chain joins TRBV11-2 and TRBJ2-4, with D tentatively TRBD2 (5 bases). The V gene's germline CDR1 is SGHAT and CDR2 FQNNGV. The CDR3 runs to 14 residues. V dropped 5 bases and J dropped 3 bases, with 11 bases sitting between them. The CDR3 region is CASSLRVDKNIQYF. The CDR3 nucleotides are TGTGCCAGCAGCCTGAGGGTGGACAAAAACATTCAGTACTTC.

This chain connects TRBV19 to TRBJ1-5; D is unclear. Trimming removed 6 bases from V and 3 bases from J, with 15 bases in between. Germline lookup yields CDR1 LNHDA and CDR2 SQIVND (reference sequence). The CDR3 runs 15 residues. CDR3 residues: CASRRGREYNQPQHF. Here the CDR3 DNA reads TGTGCCAGTAGGCGAGGGAGGGAATACAATCAGCCCCAGCATTTT.

A note on this clone: A read error may account for a junction end that differs from germline. V and J are TRBV7-6 and TRBJ2-7; 8 bases map to TRBD1. The germline CDR1 and CDR2 sequences are SGHVS and FNYEAQ. The CDR3 runs 14 residues. Here the CDR3 DNA reads TGTGCCAGCAGCCTAGGGACAGGCTCCTGCGAGCAGTACTTC. Translation: CASSLGTGSCEQYF.

This sequence joins TRBV27 and TRBJ2-7; TRBD1 might be the D (5 bases). Germline CDR1 MNHEY, CDR2 SMNVEV (reference sequence). Trimming left V 6 bases short and J 0 bases short, with 12 bases between. This CDR3 is 14 amino acids long. Here the CDR3 DNA reads TGTGCCAGCAGAAACAGGTACAGCTCCTACGAGCAGTACTTC. Translated, it gives CASRNRYSSYEQYF.

The chain combines TRBV30 with TRBJ1-4; D gene ambiguous. Germline V CDR1 and CDR2: GTSNPN, SVGIG (reference sequence). The CDR3 totals 17 residues. The germline V and J ends were trimmed by 2 bases and 5 bases, with 21 bases remaining between them. The CDR3 DNA reads as TGTGCCTGGAGTACAGTTACCCGCCGATTACCAAATGAAAAACTGTTTTTT. This translates into CAWSTVTRRLPNEKLFF.

This chain uses TRBV10-2 with TRBJ1-2; D uncertain. The CDR3 runs to 15 residues. With 0 bases removed from V and 5 bases from J, the gap between germline ends came to 13 bases. Germline assignment: CDR1 WSHSY and CDR2 SAAADI. The CDR3 is CASSESAARGYGYTF. CDR3 nucleotide sequence: TGCGCCAGCAGTGAGTCGGCAGCACGGGGTTATGGCTACACCTTC.

The chain recombines TRBV2 with TRBJ2-7; 10 nucleotides agree with TRBD1. Trimming removed 10 bases from V and 2 bases from J; junction bases left unmatched: 2. Per germline, CDR1 SNHLY and CDR2 FYNNEI. This CDR3 region has 12 residues. The CDR3, as DNA: TGTGCCATGGGACAGGGGACCTACGAGCAGTACTTC. It yields the protein CAMGQGTYEQYF.

The gene calls are TRBV5-1 and TRBJ1-2, with D unclear. Germline values: CDR1 SGHRS, CDR2 YFSETQ. The CDR3 runs to 12 residues. V was trimmed by 3 bases and J by 10 bases, leaving 13 bases between them. In nucleotides, the CDR3 is TGCGCCAGCAGCTACGAAAGCCTCTTCTACACCTTC. It specifies CASSYESLFYTF.

The sample holds one count of this clone. This rearrangement joins TRBV27 to TRBJ2-1; D is possibly TRBD2 (6 bases). The germline CDR1 and CDR2 sequences are MNHEY and SMNVEV (reference sequence). CDR3 length: 15 residues. V lost 1 base to trimming and J lost 5 bases, with 12 bases between them. Written as DNA, the CDR3 is TGTGCCAGCAGTTTATGGAGGGCGAAAGACAATGAGCAGTTCTTC. It yields the protein CASSLWRAKDNEQFF.

This rearrangement joins TRBV5-1 to TRBJ2-7; 8 positions match TRBD1. This CDR3 has 15 residues. CDR1 and CDR2 from the germline V gene are SGHRS and YFSETQ. J lost 4 bases, V lost 1 base, and 7 bases had no gene match. CDR3: CASSLTSGGSYEQYF. The CDR3 DNA reads TGCGCCAGCAGCTTGACCTCAGGGGGCTCGTACGAGCAGTACTTC.

The V gene is TRBV7-9, the J gene TRBJ2-7; TRBD2 is a possible D gene (5 bases). Germline V lookup: CDR1 SEHNR, CDR2 FQNEAQ (reference sequence). This CDR3 is 16 amino acids long. V lost 1 base, J lost 3 bases, and 16 bases lay in between. The CDR3 loop is CASSLDGEGRSYEQYF. In DNA, the CDR3 is TGTGCCAGCAGCTTAGACGGGGAAGGCAGGAGCTACGAGCAGTACTTC.

The CDR3 reads CASSSRTGGETQYF. The CDR3 DNA is TGTGCCAGCAGTTCGCGGACAGGGGGGGAGACCCAGTACTTC. The chain has TRBV27 and TRBJ2-5, with 10 bases that match TRBD1. Germline CDR1 is MNHEY and CDR2 is SMNVEV (reference sequence). V lost 4 bases, J lost 5 bases, and 4 bases stayed unmatched. This CDR3 has 14 residues.

V is TRBV5-1 and J is TRBJ2-7; 9 positions match TRBD2. V lost 2 bases, J lost 4 bases, and 4 bases stayed unmatched. CDR1 SGHRS and CDR2 YFSETQ come from the germline V gene. There are 14 residues in the CDR3. CDR3 nucleotide sequence: TGCGCCAGCAGCTTCGGGCTAGCGGGATACGAGCAGTACTTC. Protein sequence: CASSFGLAGYEQYF.

This chain joins TRBV15 and TRBJ1-1, with 9 positions matching TRBD1. Germline trimming cut 0 bases from V and 6 bases from J; bases unmatched to any gene: 8. The germline V gene encodes CDR1 LNHNV and CDR2 YYDKDF (reference sequence). This CDR3 has 16 residues. CDR3 bases: TGTGCCACCAGCAGAGATGTAGTCGACAGGGGGGCTGAAGCTTTCTTT. Protein product: CATSRDVVDRGAEAFF.

V and J are TRBV7-2 and TRBJ2-1; 12 bases agree with TRBD2. The CDR3 runs 15 residues. Trimming took 5 bases from V and 4 from J; bases not matched to a gene: 3. CDR1 SGHTA and CDR2 FQGNSA come from the germline V gene. The CDR3 coding sequence is TGTGCCAGCAGCCCGACTAGCGGGGGTTACAATGAGCAGTTCTTC. Translation gives CASSPTSGGYNEQFF.

The chain carries TRBV6-1 and TRBJ2-5, with 10 bases identical to TRBD2. This CDR3 region has 13 residues. Germline values: CDR1 MNHNS, CDR2 SASEGT. Unmatched junction bases numbered 5, after V lost 6 bases and J lost 7 bases. CDR3 sequence (DNA): TGTGCCAGCAGGATAACTAGCGGGACGACCCAGTACTTC. Translation: CASRITSGTTQYF.

This clone was counted a single time. The chain uses TRBV9 and TRBJ1-1; TRBD1 matches at 7 bases. Trimming took 0 bases from V and 7 from J; bases not matched to a gene: 12. In germline, CDR1 is SGDLS, CDR2 YYNGEE. The CDR3 has 16 amino acids. The DNA of the CDR3 is TGTGCCAGCAGCGTAGTAGTGACGTCGGCAGGGGGTGAAGCTTTCTTT. Translating gives CASSVVVTSAGGEAFF.